The 18 T cell receptor beta chains below all came from one sample that was sequenced in a study of blood T cell repertoires in COVID-19. Profiling relied on immunoSEQ multiplex PCR, and the TCRdb table lists in-frame clones only, not all of them. The table shows nearly 110,000 clones, with approximately 88% occurring only once. The specimen sequenced was peripheral blood. Receptor source: a man aged 50 or older with active or convalescent COVID-19.

The chain recombines TRBV28 with TRBJ2-3; D perhaps matches TRBD2 (6 bases). V was clipped by 7 bases and J by 6 bases, with 20 bases between them. CDR3 size: 15 residues. Germline lookup yields CDR1 MDHEN and CDR2 SYDVKM. CDR3 amino acids: CASTLHGVGGDTQYF. The CDR3 coding sequence is TGTGCCAGCACCCTGCACGGGGTTGGGGGGGATACGCAGTATTTT. Full variable domain (outside the CDR3, taken from reference TRBV28 and TRBJ2-3): DVKVTQSSRYLVKRTGEKVFLECVQDMDHENMFWYRQDPGLGLRLIYFSYDVKMKEKGDIPEGYSVSREKKERFSLILESASTNQTSMYLCASTLHGVGGDTQYFGPGTRLTVL.

This chain links TRBV29-1 with TRBJ2-1, with TRBD2 matching 7 bases. The CDR3 runs to 16 residues. The germline gives CDR1 SQVTM, CDR2 ANQGSEA. J lost 1 base, V lost 4 bases, and 10 bases had no gene match. CDR3 protein: CSVAGLPMVSYNEQFF. CDR3 DNA sequence: TGCAGCGTTGCGGGACTACCGATGGTTTCCTACAATGAGCAGTTCTTC.

The chain joins TRBV6-5 to TRBJ1-2, with 8 bases lining up with TRBD1. Per germline, CDR1 MNHEY and CDR2 SVGAGI. The CDR3 has 15 residues. Unmatched junction bases numbered 12, after V lost 6 bases and J lost 6 bases. In DNA form, the CDR3 reads TGTGCCAGCAGCCGCGGGAACAGGGGGACTGATGGCTACACCTTC. Translation: CASSRGNRGTDGYTF.

The chain joins TRBV5-5 to TRBJ2-7; perhaps TRBD1 as D (6 bases). This CDR3 has 15 amino acids. V dropped 0 bases and J dropped 1 base, with 11 bases sitting between them. Germline assignment: CDR1 SGHKS and CDR2 YYEKEE (reference sequence). The CDR3 coding sequence is TGTGCCAGCAGCTTGGTGGCAGGGGCGTCCTACGAGCAGTACTTC. Translation gives CASSLVAGASYEQYF.

A single count supports this clone. The V call is TRBV2, the J call TRBJ1-5; D is uncertain. Trimming pared 8 bases from V and 4 bases from J, leaving 6 bases between. Germline assignment: CDR1 SNHLY and CDR2 FYNNEI. This CDR3 spans 11 amino acids. CDR3: CASGHNQPQHF. CDR3 bases: TGTGCCAGCGGGCATAATCAGCCCCAGCATTTT.

The V and J genes are TRBV25-1 and TRBJ2-5; D unresolved. In germline, CDR1 is MGHDK, CDR2 SYGVNS. Trimming took off 1 base at V and 3 bases at J, with 9 bases between the two ends. The CDR3 is 14 amino acids. Here the CDR3 DNA reads TGTGCCAGCAGTGAATGGGCCCAAAAAGAGACCCAGTACTTC. Translating it yields CASSEWAQKETQYF.

The CDR3 DNA sequence: TGCGCCAGCAGCCAACTGGGAGGCACTAATGAAAAACTGTTTTTT. This sequence encodes CASSQLGGTNEKLFF. The chain employs TRBV4-3 and TRBJ1-4, with unresolved D. Trimming took off 2 bases at V and 2 bases at J, with 9 bases between the two ends. The germline V gene encodes CDR1 LGHNA and CDR2 YSLEER. The CDR3 has 15 amino acids.

The chain links TRBV4-3 to TRBJ2-1; 10 nucleotides match TRBD2. Germline V lookup: CDR1 LGHNA, CDR2 YSLEER. With 0 bases clipped from V and 9 bases from J, the junction kept 2 bases outside the gene matches. The CDR3 covers 14 residues. CDR3 protein: CASSQDASGGEQFF. The CDR3 coding sequence is TGCGCCAGCAGCCAAGATGCTAGCGGGGGTGAGCAGTTCTTC.

This chain connects TRBV6-5 to TRBJ2-7; TRBD1 might be the D (5 bases). The germline gives CDR1 MNHEY, CDR2 SVGAGI. The CDR3 has 13 amino acids. V was cut by 7 bases and J by 3 bases, with 13 bases left in between. The CDR3 spells CASTWTRVYEQYF. For the CDR3, the DNA is TGTGCCAGCACTTGGACAAGAGTCTACGAGCAGTACTTC.

The chain employs TRBV9 and TRBJ1-2; D unclear. Germline V gene lookup returns CDR1 SGDLS and CDR2 YYNGEE. V dropped 3 bases and J dropped 7 bases, with 13 bases sitting between them. The length of the CDR3 is 13 residues. CDR3 nucleotides: TGTGCCAGCAGCGGACATAGGGAGGTTGGCTACACCTTC. It is translated as CASSGHREVGYTF.

This chain connects TRBV6-4 to TRBJ2-1; 8 nucleotides line up with TRBD1. The V segment lost 0 bases and the J segment 16 bases; nucleotides outside the gene matches: 17. CDR1 and CDR2 (germline): MRHNA, SNTAGT. CDR3 length: 16 residues. The CDR3 spells CASSDSSGTGAREKFF. DNA for the CDR3: TGTGCCAGCAGTGACTCCTCCGGGACAGGCGCCAGGGAGAAATTCTTC.

The chain employs TRBV29-1 and TRBJ1-5, with 9 positions matching TRBD1. The CDR3 consists of 13 residues. V lost 4 bases to trimming and J lost 2 bases; unmatched junction nucleotides: 0. Germline values: CDR1 SQVTM, CDR2 ANQGSEA. CDR3 protein: CSVGQGGNQPQHF. CDR3 in DNA: TGCAGCGTTGGACAGGGGGGCAATCAGCCCCAGCATTTT.

CDR3 nucleotides: TGTGCCAGCAGGAGAAGGGAGGATTCACCCCTCCACTTT. It specifies CASRRREDSPLHF. This sequence joins TRBV6-5 and TRBJ1-6; the D is unclear. CDR1 is MNHEY, CDR2 SVGAGI, per germline. The CDR3 contains 13 residues. Trimming left V 6 bases short and J 8 bases short, with 11 bases between.

The rearrangement links TRBV3-1 (or the pseudogene TRBV3-2) to TRBJ1-4, with TRBD1 matching over 8 bases. Unmatched junction bases numbered 4, after V lost 4 bases and J lost 0 bases. Per the germline V gene, CDR1 is LGHDT and CDR2 is YNNKEL (reference sequence). The CDR3 length is 16 residues. The chain's CDR3 is CASSLDRVSTNEKLFF. CDR3 sequence (DNA): TGTGCCAGCAGCCTGGACAGGGTTTCAACTAATGAAAAACTGTTTTTT.

The chain uses TRBV10-3 and TRBJ2-3, with 7 bases aligning to TRBD2. This CDR3 contains 16 residues. V dropped 2 bases and J dropped 0; count of bases not matched to a gene: 5. CDR1 and CDR2 (germline): ENHRY, SYGVKD. Here the CDR3 reads CAISEGPGGSTDTQYF. The CDR3 DNA reads as TGTGCCATCAGTGAGGGGCCGGGAGGAAGCACAGATACGCAGTATTTT.

V is TRBV28 and J is TRBJ1-1, with D perhaps TRBD1 (5 bases). Germline V gene data show CDR1 as MDHEN and CDR2 as SYDVKM. V was cut by 3 bases and J by 0 bases, with 8 bases left in between. CDR3 length equals 14 residues. The CDR3 nucleotides read TGTGCCAGCAGTTTGGCGACAGTGAACACTGAAGCTTTCTTT. Translating it yields CASSLATVNTEAFF.

This clone was observed at least ten times. V gene TRBV19 combines with J gene TRBJ2-1; 13 bases align to TRBD2. The CDR3 has 16 residues. Germline V gene lookup returns CDR1 LNHDA and CDR2 SQIVND (reference sequence). The trim removed 1 base at V and 9 bases at J, leaving 6 bases unmatched. Written as DNA, the CDR3 is TGTGCCAGTAGTATAGTGGGGACTAGCGGGACAGGTGAGCAGTTCTTC. Translated: CASSIVGTSGTGEQFF.

As concerns this clone: Other DNA sequences in the sample encode the same CDR3. The chain carries TRBV7-9 and TRBJ1-1, with 7 bases matching TRBD1. CDR1 SEHNR and CDR2 FQNEAQ come from the germline V gene (reference sequence). With 5 bases clipped from V and 3 bases from J, the junction kept 3 bases outside the gene matches. The CDR3 spans 13 residues. CDR3 amino acids: CASSRDRDTEAFF. The CDR3 coding sequence is TGTGCCAGCAGCCGCGACAGGGACACTGAAGCTTTCTTT.